The 10 T cell receptor beta chains below come from one sample, sequenced in a study of shared clonotypes between healthy human individuals. The protocol was immunoSEQ multiplex PCR, while the TCRdb copy is restricted to in-frame clones and leaves out a portion. Of hundreds of thousands of clones listed, about 96% were seen once; the top ten hold about 0.25%. CD45RO-negative, CCR7-positively selected cells formed the naive CD8 fraction, excluding terminally differentiated effector memory CD45RA+ cells. Input material: naive CD8+ T cells sorted from blood. The receptors come from a man aged 30 to 45 in good health.

Remarks on this clone: This specimen includes other DNA sequences encoding the same CDR3. This sequence joins TRBV7-9 and TRBJ2-7; the D gene is possibly TRBD2 (5 bases). CDR3 length: 13 amino acids. Between the trimmed V and J ends, which lost 6 bases and 0 bases, there was a span of 9 bases. Germline CDR1 reads SEHNR; CDR2 reads FQNEAQ (reference sequence). CDR3 sequence (DNA): TGTGCCAGCAGGGCGGGCTCCTCCTACGAGCAGTACTTC. Its translation is CASRAGSSYEQYF. Full variable domain (remainder filled in from reference TRBV7-9 and TRBJ2-7): DTGVSQNPRHKITKRGQNVTFRCDPISEHNRLYWYRQTLGQGPEFLTYFQNEAQLEKSRLLSDRFSAERPKGSFSTLEIQRTEQGDSAMYLCASRAGSSYEQYFGPGTRLTVT.

The chain couples TRBV14 to TRBJ1-2; the match to TRBD1 covers 10 bases. From germline, CDR1 is SGHDN and CDR2 FVKESK. This CDR3 has 19 amino acids. J gave up 0 bases and V 1 base, and 11 bases lay outside the gene matches. CDR3 DNA sequence: TGTGCCAGCAGCCAAGTAGCCTTGGGACAGGGGCACCCTAACTATGGCTACACCTTC. Protein sequence: CASSQVALGQGHPNYGYTF.

The V and J genes are TRBV11-2 and TRBJ2-7; D remains unclear. Looked up from germline, CDR1 is SGHAT and CDR2 is FQNNGV. Trimming removed 0 bases at V and 2 bases at J, with 11 bases between. CDR3 length: 15 residues. In nucleotides, the CDR3 is TGTGCCAGCAGCTTAGACCCAGGTCCGACCTACGAGCAGTACTTC. It yields the protein CASSLDPGPTYEQYF.

The rearrangement joins TRBV7-3 to TRBJ2-3; D might be TRBD1 (6 bases). CDR1 is SGHTA, CDR2 FQGTGA, per germline. Deletions cut 5 bases from V and 0 bases from J, with 12 bases between. The CDR3 extends over 15 amino acids. Here the CDR3 reads CASSAWGLSTDTQYF. The CDR3 coding sequence is TGTGCCAGCAGCGCCTGGGGGCTTAGCACAGATACGCAGTATTTT. The full variable domain, its missing parts supplied by reference TRBV7-3 and TRBJ2-3, is GAGVSQTPSNKVTEKGKYVELRCDPISGHTALYWYRQSLGQGPEFLIYFQGTGAADDSGLPNDRFFAVRPEGSVSTLKIQRTERGDSAVYLCASSAWGLSTDTQYFGPGTRLTVL.

The rearrangement joins TRBV27 to TRBJ2-7; 7 bases align to TRBD1. With 3 bases clipped from V and 3 bases from J, the junction kept 11 bases outside the gene matches. The CDR3 runs to 16 residues. Germline CDR1 and CDR2: MNHEY and SMNVEV (reference sequence). CDR3 in DNA: TGTGCCAGCAGTTTCCAGCCCGGGACAGCCGACTACGAGCAGTACTTC. Translating gives CASSFQPGTADYEQYF.

The chain employs TRBV29-1 and TRBJ2-7; D is unclear. The CDR3 totals 16 residues. V was clipped by 4 bases and J by 3 bases, with 22 bases between them. Germline-derived CDR1 and CDR2 are SQVTM and ANQGSEA. CDR3 residues: CSVVFITARAIYEQYF. The CDR3 bases are TGCAGCGTTGTCTTTATTACGGCCAGAGCGATCTACGAGCAGTACTTC.

V usage is TRBV10-3 and J usage is TRBJ1-1; possibly TRBD1 for D (6 bases). The V gene's germline CDR1 is ENHRY and CDR2 SYGVKD. The germline V and J ends were trimmed by 7 bases and 2 bases, with 11 bases remaining between them. This CDR3 contains 13 residues. The CDR3 DNA reads TGTGCCATCACGCGGGGGGCCAACACTGAAGCTTTCTTT. Its translation: CAITRGANTEAFF.

V gene TRBV10-3 combines with J gene TRBJ1-1; no clear D. V was clipped by 3 bases and J by 3 bases, with 11 bases between them. The germline gives CDR1 ENHRY, CDR2 SYGVKD. The CDR3 sequence is 14 residues long. In nucleotides, the CDR3 is TGTGCCATCAGTGACACGGAGGTTTACACTGAAGCTTTCTTT. It codes for CAISDTEVYTEAFF.

CDR3 sequence reads: CASSLRERTYEQYF. The CDR3 DNA is TGTGCCAGTAGTTTAAGAGAGCGAACCTACGAGCAGTACTTC. The chain links TRBV19 to TRBJ2-7; D is uncertain. The ends were cut back, 5 bases at V and 2 bases at J, with 13 bases in the middle. Germline V gene sequence: CDR1 LNHDA, CDR2 SQIVND (reference sequence). This CDR3 has 14 amino acids.

The chain is built from TRBV9 and TRBJ2-2; no definite D call. The V gene's germline CDR1 is SGDLS and CDR2 YYNGEE. V was clipped by 3 bases and J by 8 bases, with 5 bases between them. The CDR3 has 11 amino acids. CDR3 protein: CASSGVGELFF. The CDR3 DNA follows: TGTGCCAGCAGCGGGGTGGGGGAGCTGTTTTTT.